Listed here are 17 T cell receptor beta chains from one sample, sequenced in a study of regulatory T cells in long-lasting Graves disease. Stated time point: newly diagnosed GD, antithyroid drugs for less than 3 months. After RNA was extracted from PBMCs, the TCR library was made from it. The authors built TCR beta libraries using iRepertoire HTBI primers and Arm-PCR of CDR3 regions. TCRdb independently ran MiXCR on the multiplex PCR reads; one entry per CDR3 protein. Among about 540,000 distinct CDR3 sequences listed, roughly 13% were seen once. These data also formed part of another study, on T cells in Graves' hyperthyroidism and ophthalmopathy.

The sequencing used peripheral blood mononuclear cells (PBMCs), collected at new diagnosis, from a patient treated with antithyroid drugs. These receptor sequences come from a young man with Graves disease.

This clonotype was found many times. The rearrangement links TRBV6-2 or TRBV6-3 to TRBJ2-2; TRBD2 is a possible D gene (5 bases). The CDR3 contains 14 residues. The V gene's germline CDR1 is MNHEY and CDR2 SVGEGT. V dropped 7 bases and J dropped 5 bases, with 14 bases sitting between them. The CDR3 nucleotides read TGTGCCAGCAAGGGTAGCGAAAGAACCGGGGAGCTGTTTTTT. Amino acids: CASKGSERTGELFF.

This clonotype turned up a few times. The chain links TRBV5-1 to TRBJ2-7; D tentatively fits TRBD1 or TRBD2 (5 bases each). CDR1 and CDR2 from the germline V gene are SGHRS and YFSETQ. This CDR3 is built from 14 residues. The V end lost 4 bases, the J end lost 2 bases, and 13 bases lay between the germline ends. Here the CDR3 reads CASSTRDGTYEQYF. CDR3 coding DNA: TGCGCCAGCAGCACCCGGGACGGTACCTACGAGCAGTACTTC.

This clonotype has a count of ten or more. V usage is TRBV10-1 and J usage is TRBJ2-3, with a possible D match to TRBD2 (6 bases). Trimming removed 6 bases at V and 2 bases at J, with 18 bases between. Germline V gives CDR1 WNHNN, CDR2 SYGVQD (reference sequence). The CDR3 runs 16 residues. CDR3 loop: CASSELAYGDTDTQYF. The DNA of the CDR3 is TGCGCCAGCAGCGAGCTAGCGTACGGTGACACAGATACGCAGTATTTT.

V and J are TRBV5-1 and TRBJ2-5; 12 bases fit TRBD2. The V gene end was trimmed by 0 bases and the J gene end by 4 bases; junction bases not matched to a gene: 1. Germline V gene data show CDR1 as SGHRS and CDR2 as YFSETQ. The CDR3 loop spans 15 amino acids. CDR3 sequence reads: CASSLATSGGETQYF. The CDR3 coding sequence is TGCGCCAGCAGCTTGGCGACTAGCGGGGGAGAGACCCAGTACTTC.

In its sample, this clonotype was seen many times. This sequence joins TRBV12-3 or TRBV12-4 and TRBJ2-2; TRBD2 matches at 11 bases. V trimming: 0 bases; J trimming: 11 bases; junction bases outside the gene matches: 8. The CDR3 spans 16 residues. The CDR3, as DNA: TGTGCCAGCAGTTTAGCGGGACTAGCGGTCTCGGCTGAGCTGTTTTTT. Translation gives CASSLAGLAVSAELFF.

This clonotype was seen ten or more times. The chain employs TRBV5-1 and TRBJ2-7, with a possible D match to TRBD1 (5 bases). Germline CDR1 SGHRS, CDR2 YFSETQ. Trimming took off 2 bases at V and 5 bases at J, with 11 bases between the two ends. This CDR3 is 13 amino acids long. This CDR3 reads CASSFWQGDEQYF. The CDR3 DNA reads as TGCGCCAGCAGCTTTTGGCAGGGCGACGAGCAGTACTTC.

This clonotype was recorded at least ten times. This chain joins TRBV19 and TRBJ1-1; D is possibly TRBD1 (5 bases). Germline CDR1 and CDR2: LNHDA and SQIVND (reference sequence). There are 13 residues in the CDR3. V was cut by 11 bases and J by 1 base, with 14 bases left in between. CDR3 sequence (DNA): TGTGCCTCAAGTGGGGCAGCGAACACTGAAGCTTTCTTT. Amino acids: CASSGAANTEAFF. The full variable domain, rest sourced from reference TRBV19 and TRBJ1-1, is DGGITQSPKYLFRKEGQNVTLSCEQNLNHDAMYWYRQDPGQGLRLIYYSQIVNDFQKGDIAEGYSVSREKKESFPLTVTSAQKNPTAFYLCASSGAANTEAFFGQGTRLTVV.

The chain employs TRBV6-4 and TRBJ2-2; the D call may be TRBD1 or TRBD2 (5 bases each). Germline assignment: CDR1 MRHNA and CDR2 SNTAGT. The V and J ends lost 3 bases and 8 bases respectively, with 13 bases between them. The length of the CDR3 is 14 residues. For the CDR3, the DNA is TGTGCCAGCAGTGATCGGGACCAGCCAGGGGAGCTGTTTTTT. Amino acid sequence: CASSDRDQPGELFF.

The chain joins TRBV4-1 to TRBJ2-1; TRBD2 aligns across 7 bases. The CDR3 extends over 16 amino acids. Germline V gene data show CDR1 as MGHRA and CDR2 as YSYEKL. J lost 2 bases, V lost 4 bases, and 8 bases had no gene match. This CDR3 reads CASSPYSGSTYNEQFF. The CDR3 DNA follows: TGCGCCAGCAGCCCTTATAGCGGGTCCACCTACAATGAGCAGTTCTTC.

CDR3 residues: CASSPQLAGRGGTQYF. CDR3 DNA sequence: TGTGCCAGTAGTCCCCAACTAGCGGGGCGCGGAGGGACCCAGTACTTC. The genes are TRBV19 and TRBJ2-5; 10 bases match TRBD2. V trimming: 5 bases; J trimming: 7 bases; junction bases outside the gene matches: 13. This CDR3 has 16 residues. Germline loops: CDR1 LNHDA, CDR2 SQIVND (reference sequence).

V is TRBV2 and J is TRBJ2-3; 12 nucleotides match TRBD2. From germline, CDR1 is SNHLY and CDR2 FYNNEI. Trimming took 5 bases from V and 5 from J; bases not matched to a gene: 17. This CDR3 region has 19 residues. This CDR3 reads CASSSWIDLTSGSVDTQYF. CDR3 in DNA: TGTGCCAGCAGTTCCTGGATTGATTTGACTAGCGGGAGTGTAGATACGCAGTATTTT.

There are a few counts of this clonotype. Possible read error: a much larger clone is one base away. The chain has TRBV4-2 and TRBJ2-7; D is perhaps TRBD1 (5 bases). Germline V lookup: CDR1 LGHNA, CDR2 YNFKEQ. The CDR3 contains 13 residues. V lost 1 base, J lost 2 bases, and 6 bases lay in between. This chain's CDR3 is CASSQARAYEQYF. For the CDR3, the DNA is TGTGCCAGCAGCCAAGCCAGGGCCTACGAGCAGTACTTC.

This clonotype was seen ten or more times. This chain links TRBV6-5 with TRBJ2-5, with D possibly TRBD2 on 6 matching bases. In germline, CDR1 is MNHEY, CDR2 SVGAGI. The CDR3 length is 14 residues. Trimming cost V 4 bases and J 0 bases, with 9 bases left between them. CDR3 in DNA: TGTGCCAGCAGTTTTGGCGGGGACCAAGAGACCCAGTACTTC. It yields the protein CASSFGGDQETQYF.

This clonotype was observed many times. This chain joins TRBV5-6 and TRBJ2-3; a weak D match, TRBD2 (6 bases). Trimming pared 2 bases from V and 4 bases from J, leaving 11 bases between. Germline V gene data show CDR1 as SGHDT and CDR2 as YYEEEE. This CDR3 is 14 amino acids long. The CDR3 reads CASSFLGEADTQYF. The CDR3 region has the DNA TGTGCCAGCAGCTTCTTGGGGGAGGCAGATACGCAGTATTTT.

The V call is TRBV9, the J call TRBJ1-2; unclear D gene. V was shortened by 0 bases and J by 0 bases, with 18 bases between the two germline ends. This CDR3 contains 18 residues. Germline CDR1 SGDLS, CDR2 YYNGEE. CDR3 region: CASSVATTEFSANYGYTF. The CDR3 nucleotides are TGTGCCAGCAGCGTAGCTACGACGGAATTTTCAGCTAACTATGGCTACACCTTC.

With regard to this clonotype: This clone may be a read error of a much larger clone one base away. The V and J genes are TRBV20-1 and TRBJ2-1, with D perhaps matching TRBD2 (6 bases). Germline lookup yields CDR1 DFQATT and CDR2 SNEGSKA (reference sequence). The CDR3 has 14 residues. CDR3 sequence: CSARAGSSYNEQSF. The CDR3, as DNA: TGCAGTGCTAGGGCGGGGAGCTCCTACAATGAGCAGTCCTTC.

This clonotype was counted only a few times. This chain uses TRBV6-1 with TRBJ2-7; perhaps TRBD1 as D (6 bases). This CDR3 contains 14 residues. Germline V gives CDR1 MNHNS, CDR2 SASEGT. Trimming cost V 7 bases and J 6 bases, with 19 bases left between them. The CDR3 spells CASTLSTPGAEQYF. The CDR3 DNA is TGTGCCAGCACCCTGTCCACTCCAGGGGCCGAGCAGTACTTC.